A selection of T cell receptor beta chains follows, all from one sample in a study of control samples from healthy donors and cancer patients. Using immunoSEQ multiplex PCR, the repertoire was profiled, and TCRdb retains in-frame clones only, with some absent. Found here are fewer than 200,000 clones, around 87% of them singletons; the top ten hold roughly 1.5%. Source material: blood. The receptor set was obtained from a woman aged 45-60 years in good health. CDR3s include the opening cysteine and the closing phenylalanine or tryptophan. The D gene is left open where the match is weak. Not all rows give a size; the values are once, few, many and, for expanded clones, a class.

TGTGCCAGCAGTGAATACAGCGGGGGCCCCACAGGGCAGTTCTTC,CASSEYSGGPTGQFF,-,TRBV2,TRBD2,TRBJ2-1
TGCGCCAGCAGCTCCGGGACAGGGGGTGGCAATCAGCCCCAGCATTTT,CASSSGTGGGNQPQHF,-,TRBV5-1,TRBD1,TRBJ1-5
TGCGCCAGCAGCCTGTCGACTAGCGGGGGCCGCACAGATACGCAGTATTTT,CASSLSTSGGRTDTQYF,-,TRBV5-1,TRBD2,TRBJ2-3
TGTGCCAGTACCCACCGCAGGGAATGGGGTAACTATGGCTACACCTTC,CASTHRREWGNYGYTF,-,TRBV19,-,TRBJ1-2
TGTGCCAGCAGTTACTCGCCAGGGGGCGCCGGCACTGAAGCTTTCTTT,CASSYSPGGAGTEAFF,-,TRBV6-5,TRBD1,TRBJ1-1
TGTGCCAGCAGCTTATCACAGGGGGTGGGGACAGATACGCAGTATTTT,CASSLSQGVGTDTQYF,-,TRBV11-2,TRBD1,TRBJ2-3
TGTGCCAGCACCCCGGGCGGAAAGAGGTTCGTCACCTTC,CASTPGGKRFVTF,-,TRBV28,-,TRBJ1-2
TGTGCCAGCAGTTTTATGCTGAGGGGGGGCGGTCAGCCCCAGCATTTT,CASSFMLRGGGQPQHF,-,TRBV28,-,TRBJ1-5
TGTGCCATCAGGTCGACAGATACGCAGTATTTT,CAIRSTDTQYF,once,TRBV10-3,-,TRBJ2-3
TGTGCCACCCGAATACAGTCTGGAAACACCATATATTTT,CATRIQSGNTIYF,-,TRBV2,-,TRBJ1-3
TGTGCCAGCTCGCCGACAGGGTCTGGGGCCAACGTCCTGACTTTC,CASSPTGSGANVLTF,-,TRBV18,TRBD1,TRBJ2-6
TGTGCCGGTGGTGGGGTACAGGCTTTTTATGAAGAGACCCAGTACTTC,CAGGGVQAFYEETQYF,-,TRBV27,-,TRBJ2-5
TGTGCCAGCAGTTCGGCTGGAAACACCATATATTTT,CASSSAGNTIYF,-,TRBV6-5,-,TRBJ1-3
TGTGCCAGCAGTTTTACGGCAGCTGAAGCTTTCTTT,CASSFTAAEAFF,-,TRBV12-3/TRBV12-4,-,TRBJ1-1